This T cell receptor beta chain was recovered during a study of shared T cell receptors in the human thymus. Assay: immunoSEQ multiplex PCR; the TCRdb copy retains only in-frame clones and omits some. The sample contains under 850,000 clones, approximately 87% of which appear only once. The CDR3 covers 15 residues. V was pared by 5 bases and J by 10 bases, with 19 bases of the junction left unmatched. Germline assignment: CDR1 SQVTM and CDR2 ANQGSEA. These data are also associated with another study on human thymus T cells.

The chain has TRBV29-1 and TRBJ1-1; 7 bases match TRBD1. This clonotype was sampled from a boy under two years old with a congenital heart defect. Specimen: thymocytes. The CDR3 reads CSVTFTGAPGMGAFF. In DNA, the CDR3 is TGCAGCGTTACATTTACAGGGGCCCCAGGCATGGGAGCTTTCTTT.